This T cell receptor (beta chain) emerged from a study of CD8+ T cells in alopecia areata. As for the study in general: After 6 to 18 months of tofacitinib, follow-up continued 6 months off drug. Treated patients were scored for severity by percent of scalp affected.

Treatment given: oral pan-JAK inhibitor, 5-10 mg twice daily. In its sample, this clone was seen a few times. Sequencing templates came from extracted RNA that was reverse transcribed into cDNA. Assay: immunoSEQ multiplex PCR; the TCRdb copy retains only in-frame clones and omits some. The top ten clones hold around 3% of a sample with about 210,000 clones, roughly 44% of them seen once. Between the trimmed V and J ends, which lost 4 bases and 0 bases, there was a span of 16 bases. Germline V lookup: CDR1 SGHNT, CDR2 YYREEE (reference sequence). The CDR3 extends over 17 amino acids. This chain uses TRBV5-4 with TRBJ2-2; D is tentatively TRBD1 or TRBD2 (5 bases each). The receptor comes from a human donor with alopecia areata. Sequenced here: CD4+ T cells sorted from blood, sampled at approximately week 36, from a patient treated with tofacitinib. In DNA form, the CDR3 reads TGTGCCAGCAGCATAGGGGACCAAATCGCGAACACCGGGGAGCTGTTTTTT. Translated: CASSIGDQIANTGELFF.